This entry describes one TCR beta chain. Antigen specificity is unknown. Generated by immunoSEQ multiplex PCR, the TCRdb table keeps only in-frame clones and is missing some. The profile shows about 74,000 clones, under 90% of them singletons. This entry belongs to a study of T cell clones after liver transplantation. Study context: Three of eight recipients were HCV-positive; others had non-autoimmune, non-viral indications.

Germline CDR1 is SGHRS and CDR2 is YFSETQ. Deletions cut 4 bases from V and 3 bases from J, with 19 bases between. CDR3 length equals 17 residues. General observations from the study: Compared with third party-reactive sequences, donor-reactive ones declined more, independent of withdrawal success. Conclusions were preliminary, with small, heterogeneous patient groups.

This specimen consisted of CD4+ T cells from blood, obtained before liver transplant. The chain employs TRBV5-1 and TRBJ1-4, with unresolved D. The sequence was collected from a human donor who received a liver transplant. DNA of the CDR3: TGCGCCAGCAGCCTGGGGTGGGCGAAGGTGTCTAATGAAAAACTGTTTTTT. It specifies CASSLGWAKVSNEKLFF. The full variable domain, its missing parts supplied by reference TRBV5-1 and TRBJ1-4, is KAGVTQTPRYLIKTRGQQVTLSCSPISGHRSVSWYQQTPGQGLQFLFEYFSETQRNKGNFPGRFSGRQFSNSRSEMNVSTLELGDSALYLCASSLGWAKVSNEKLFFGSGTQLSVL.